This T cell receptor (beta chain) was found in a study of blood T cell repertoires in COVID-19. Study at large: There were acute and convalescent COVID-19 samples, and they came from the United States, Italy and Spain. PBMCs, B-cell-depleted T cells, or T cells provided the cDNA or gDNA that made up the material.

This clone was recorded once. In the original analysis: Reference gene primer amplification gave estimated nucleated cell counts. TCRdb's table, derived via immunoSEQ multiplex PCR, lists solely in-frame clones and lacks some. The D gene and trimming were derived from the DNA, and the V and J assignments and clone size from that table. The sample carries tens of thousands of clones, 73% recorded once. Germline V lookup: CDR1 SGHVS, CDR2 FNYEAQ. V dropped 1 base and J dropped 7; count of bases not matched to a gene: 8. The CDR3 runs 15 residues. Material for sequencing was peripheral blood. This clonotype was sampled from an elderly man with acute or convalescent COVID-19. This rearrangement joins TRBV7-6 to TRBJ2-7; 9 nucleotides line up with TRBD2. The CDR3, as DNA: TGTGCCAGCAGCTTAGAGGTAGCGGGAGTGCAGGAGCAGTACTTC. This codes for CASSLEVAGVQEQYF.